The T cell receptor beta chain under discussion was sequenced for a study of blood T cell repertoires in COVID-19. Looking at the study overall: Samples taken during acute and convalescent COVID-19 were collected in the United States, Italy and Spain. PBMCs, B-cell-depleted T cells, or T cells provided the cDNA or gDNA that made up the material.

This CDR3 is 13 amino acids long. V gave up 5 bases and J gave up 6 bases, with 14 bases separating them. The germline gives CDR1 SGHTA, CDR2 FQGNSA. As originally analysed: Nucleated cell counts were estimated from reference gene primer amplification. TCRdb's copy holds only in-frame clones and misses some; the assay was immunoSEQ multiplex PCR. V, J and clone size derive from that table, while D and trimming were established from the DNA sequence. The sample shows around 42,000 clones, approximately 86% of them seen only once. The sequencing sample was made of peripheral blood. The chain uses TRBV7-2 and TRBJ2-7, with D maybe TRBD2 (5 bases). The clonotype originates from a man in his 70s with acute or convalescent COVID-19. The CDR3 DNA is TGTGCCAGCAGCCCGGGCCCCGGACTCGAGCAGTACTTC. Encoded protein: CASSPGPGLEQYF.